This T cell receptor (beta chain) is from a study of blood T cells in healthy people across ages. Study results and caveats: Any conclusive comparison of naive versus antigen-experienced cells was prevented by using unsorted PBMCs.

V shed 0 bases and J shed 9 bases, with 12 bases lying between them. CDR1 is DFQATT, CDR2 SNEGSKA, per germline (reference sequence). CDR3 length: 13 amino acids. Primed by a sample-barcoded 5' primer and a J-beta primer mix, a second PCR proceeded for roughly 7 to 12 cycles. Every cDNA molecule bore a tag from a template-switch adaptor containing 12 random nucleotides. TCRdb independently ran MiXCR on the 5' RACE reads; one entry per CDR3 protein. The table has fewer than 900,000 distinct CDR3 sequences, under 40% seen once. On this clonotype itself: Its antigen remains unidentified.

This receptor was taken from a man younger than 30 in good health. The specimen sequenced was blood. J is TRBJ2-1 and V is TRBV20-1; D is uncertain. The DNA for the CDR3 is TGCAGTGCTAGAGATAAAAGGCTCGTTGAGCAGTTCTTC. Protein sequence: CSARDKRLVEQFF.